This entry lists 20 T cell receptor beta chains sequenced from one sample in a study of human T cells and chemical hapten exposure. Time point specified: patch test 2, 6 weeks after DPC sensitization. As to treatment: therapeutic diphenylcyclopropenone sensitization with weekly scalp DPC. TCRdb reprocessed the RACE reads via MiXCR and lists one record per CDR3 protein. The data contain some 45,000 distinct CDR3 sequences, approximately 9% of them seen just once; the ten biggest clones take up over 14%. The sequencing here drew on whole blood, taken in connection with sensitization to the hapten diphenylcyclopropenone (DPC). The receptors derive from a woman aged 40 to 55 with alopecia areata. Some clones in this sample may be carry-over from other donors' samples.

This clonotype came up many times. The J gene is TRBJ2-5, the V gene TRBV7-2, with a tentative D call TRBD1 (5 bases). Germline values: CDR1 SGHTA, CDR2 FQGNSA. Trimming left V 5 bases short and J 4 bases short, with 17 bases between. The CDR3 is 15 residues long. This CDR3 reads CASSPQGGVAETQYF. The DNA of the CDR3 is TGTGCCAGCAGCCCCCAGGGTGGGGTGGCAGAGACCCAGTACTTC.

This clonotype was counted many times. The chain combines TRBV14 with TRBJ2-3; D might be TRBD1 (6 bases). CDR3 length: 15 residues. The germline gives CDR1 SGHDN, CDR2 FVKESK. Trimming removed 4 bases at V and 4 bases at J, with 15 bases between. The CDR3 sequence is CASSRVMGAADTQYF. The CDR3, as DNA: TGTGCCAGCAGCCGTGTGATGGGGGCGGCAGATACGCAGTATTTT.

This clonotype occurred many times. The V call is TRBV5-1, the J call TRBJ2-7, with 10 positions matching TRBD1. The CDR3 consists of 16 residues. J gave up 3 bases and V 3 bases, and 9 bases lay outside the gene matches. Germline V gives CDR1 SGHRS, CDR2 YFSETQ. For the CDR3, the DNA is TGCGCCAGCAGCTCCTCACGGGACAGGGGTCACTACGAGCAGTACTTC. This encodes CASSSSRDRGHYEQYF.

This clonotype was seen ten or more times. The rearrangement links TRBV20-1 to TRBJ2-7; 8 bases line up with TRBD2. Germline CDR1 DFQATT, CDR2 SNEGSKA (reference sequence). The CDR3 is 16 amino acids. Losses at the gene ends were 2 bases for V and 1 base for J; bases not matched to a gene: 10. CDR3 loop: CSARPGTGGISYEQYF. In DNA, the CDR3 is TGCAGTGCTAGACCTGGGACGGGGGGGATATCCTACGAGCAGTACTTC.

This clonotype has more than one count but fewer than ten. The rearrangement uses TRBV6-5 and TRBJ2-3; the D gene is possibly TRBD2 (5 bases). CDR1 is MNHEY and CDR2 is SVGAGI in the germline V gene. V was clipped by 2 bases and J by 2 bases, with 11 bases between them. The CDR3 length is 15 residues. The CDR3 DNA follows: TGTGCCAGCAGTTACAGTGAGGGCACCACAGATACGCAGTATTTT. Translation gives CASSYSEGTTDTQYF.

The chain couples TRBV6-2 or TRBV6-3 to TRBJ2-7; D is ambiguous. Trimming pared 2 bases from V and 0 bases from J, leaving 8 bases between. From germline, CDR1 is MNHEY and CDR2 SVGEGT. The CDR3 sequence is 14 residues long. CDR3: CASSYPLSSYEQYF. The CDR3 nucleotides are TGTGCCAGCAGTTACCCCCTGAGCTCCTACGAGCAGTACTTC.

The sample holds many counts of this clonotype. The J gene is TRBJ2-7, the V gene TRBV12-3 or TRBV12-4; D uncertain. The CDR3 consists of 12 residues. Trimming took 6 bases from V and 3 from J, leaving 9 bases between them. In nucleotides, the CDR3 is TGTGCCAGCAGCCCTGCTCACTACGAGCAGTACTTC. Its translation is CASSPAHYEQYF.

This clonotype has only a few counts. The chain is built from TRBV7-9 and TRBJ2-7, with D possibly being TRBD1 or TRBD2 (5 bases each). The V end was cut by 1 base, the J end by 5 bases, with 15 bases between. CDR3 length: 15 residues. Germline V lookup: CDR1 SEHNR, CDR2 FQNEAQ (reference sequence). CDR3 sequence: CASSLGWDQSHEQYF. For the CDR3, the DNA is TGTGCCAGCAGCTTAGGTTGGGACCAAAGCCACGAGCAGTACTTC.

This clonotype occurred many times. The J gene is TRBJ2-1, the V gene TRBV9, with unresolved D. Looked up from germline, CDR1 is SGDLS and CDR2 is YYNGEE. The CDR3 is 15 residues long. V shed 0 bases and J shed 1 base, with 8 bases lying between them. The CDR3 nucleotides are TGTGCCAGCAGCGTAGCTCTGGGTTCCTACAATGAGCAGTTCTTC. As protein: CASSVALGSYNEQFF.

By share of the sample, this clonotype is medium-sized. The rearrangement links TRBV20-1 to TRBJ1-1; 12 bases match TRBD1. The V segment lost 6 bases and the J segment 4 bases; nucleotides outside the gene matches: 9. Germline-derived CDR1 and CDR2 are DFQATT and SNEGSKA (reference sequence). CDR3 size: 15 residues. CDR3 sequence reads: CSARNPGQGATEAFF. The CDR3 DNA sequence: TGCAGTGCGCGAAACCCGGGACAGGGGGCCACTGAAGCTTTCTTT.

Many counts were recorded for this clonotype. The chain links TRBV12-3 or TRBV12-4 to TRBJ1-5; the D gene is possibly TRBD1 (5 bases). V lost 1 base and J lost 3, with 7 bases in between. This CDR3 has 14 residues. CDR3 in DNA: TGTGCCAGCAGTTTAGGGGGGAACAATCAGCCCCAGCATTTT. Encoded protein: CASSLGGNNQPQHF.

This clonotype has at least ten counts. The gene calls are TRBV11-2 and TRBJ2-5; D gene uncertain. There are 14 residues in the CDR3. The germline V gene has CDR1 SGHAT and CDR2 FQNNGV. Trimming took 3 bases from V and 4 from J, leaving 12 bases between them. The DNA of the CDR3 is TGTGCCAGCAGCTTTCGCGCGCCATCAGAGACCCAGTACTTC. This encodes CASSFRAPSETQYF.

This clonotype has at least ten counts. This chain links TRBV7-9 with TRBJ1-1; TRBD1 is a possible D gene (6 bases). Trimming stripped 0 bases from V and 0 bases from J, with 11 bases between. Germline CDR1 and CDR2: SEHNR and FQNEAQ (reference sequence). The CDR3 is made up of 16 amino acids. CDR3 sequence reads: CASSLAGGALNTEAFF. CDR3 coding DNA: TGTGCCAGCAGCTTAGCTGGGGGGGCGCTGAACACTGAAGCTTTCTTT.

CDR3 sequence: CASGHRGRGTEAFF. Written as DNA, the CDR3 is TGTGCCAGCGGACATAGGGGGCGAGGCACTGAAGCTTTCTTT. The rearrangement links TRBV9 to TRBJ1-1; 7 bases agree with TRBD1. The germline CDR1 and CDR2 sequences are SGDLS and YYNGEE. With V trimmed by 7 bases and J by 4 bases, 10 bases remained unmatched. The CDR3 length is 14 residues.

This clonotype was recorded many times. J is TRBJ2-2 and V is TRBV7-7, with 7 bases lining up with TRBD2. This CDR3 spans 18 amino acids. The V segment lost 4 bases and the J segment 2 bases; nucleotides outside the gene matches: 13. Germline-derived CDR1 and CDR2 are SSHAT and FNYEAQ (reference sequence). CDR3: CASSSNLLTSPNTGELFF. In DNA form, the CDR3 reads TGTGCCAGCAGCTCGAACCTCTTGACTAGCCCAAACACCGGGGAGCTGTTTTTT.

This sequence joins TRBV7-2 and TRBJ2-1, with 16 bases fitting TRBD2. V was pared by 2 bases and J by 5 bases, with 15 bases of the junction left unmatched. This CDR3 has 21 amino acids. Germline V lookup: CDR1 SGHTA, CDR2 FQGNSA. Here the CDR3 reads CASSLLLGTSGGAPGNNEQFF. CDR3 nucleotide sequence: TGTGCCAGCAGCTTACTACTCGGGACTAGCGGGGGGGCCCCGGGTAACAATGAGCAGTTCTTC.

Ten or more counts support this clonotype. The genes are TRBV7-9 and TRBJ1-4, with D possibly TRBD1 on 5 matching bases. Germline-derived CDR1 and CDR2 are SEHNR and FQNEAQ (reference sequence). V was shortened by 4 bases and J by 3 bases, with 12 bases between the two germline ends. This CDR3 comprises 15 residues. The CDR3 sequence is CASSSSRQSNEKLFF. CDR3 sequence (DNA): TGTGCCAGCAGCTCCTCTCGACAGTCTAATGAAAAACTGTTTTTT.

This clonotype showed up many times. The chain links TRBV28 to TRBJ2-1; D not resolved. The germline gives CDR1 MDHEN, CDR2 SYDVKM. This CDR3 has 12 amino acids. V lost 7 bases to trimming and J lost 0 bases, with 4 bases between them. CDR3 loop: CASTSSYNEQFF. CDR3 nucleotide sequence: TGTGCCAGCACAAGCTCCTACAATGAGCAGTTCTTC.

This clonotype was observed a few times. This chain joins TRBV6-5 and TRBJ1-1, with 8 bases identical to TRBD1. The junction had 1 base not matched to a gene; V was cut back by 5 bases and J by 8 bases. Germline loops: CDR1 MNHEY, CDR2 SVGAGI. The CDR3 totals 11 residues. CDR3 DNA sequence: TGTGCCAGCAGTCGGACAGGGGAAGCTTTCTTT. Translating it yields CASSRTGEAFF.

This clonotype was seen more than once but under ten times. The genes are TRBV7-8 and TRBJ2-7, with TRBD1 identical over 10 bases. Germline V CDR1 and CDR2: SGHVS, FQNEAQ. There are 14 residues in the CDR3. V was clipped by 4 bases and J by 4 bases; unmatched bases: 4. The CDR3 coding sequence is TGTGCCAGCAGCTCTGACAGGGGGCAGTACGAGCAGTACTTC. Encoded protein: CASSSDRGQYEQYF. Drawing the rest from reference TRBV7-8 and TRBJ2-7, the complete variable domain is GAGVSQSPRYKVAKRGQDVALRCDPISGHVSLFWYQQALGQGPEFLTYFQNEAQLDKSGLPSDRFFAERPEGSVSTLKIQRTQQEDSAVYLCASSSDRGQYEQYFGPGTRLTVT.